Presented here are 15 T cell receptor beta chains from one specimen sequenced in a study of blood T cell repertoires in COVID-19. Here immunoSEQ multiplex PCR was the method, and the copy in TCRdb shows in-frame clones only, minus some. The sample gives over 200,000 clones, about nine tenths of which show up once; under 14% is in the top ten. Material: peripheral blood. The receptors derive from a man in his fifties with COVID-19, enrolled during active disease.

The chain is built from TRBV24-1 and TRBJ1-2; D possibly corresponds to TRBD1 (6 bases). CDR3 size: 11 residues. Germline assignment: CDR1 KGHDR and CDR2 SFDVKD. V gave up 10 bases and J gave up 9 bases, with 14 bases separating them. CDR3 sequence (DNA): TGTGCCACATCCAGCGGGGGCAGCTACACCTTC. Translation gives CATSSGGSYTF.

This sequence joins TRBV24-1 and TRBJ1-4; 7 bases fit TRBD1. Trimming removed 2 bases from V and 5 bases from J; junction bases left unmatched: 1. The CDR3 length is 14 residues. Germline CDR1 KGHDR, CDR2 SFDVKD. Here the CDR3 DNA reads TGTGCCACCAGTGATTCGGGACAGAATGAAAAACTGTTTTTT. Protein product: CATSDSGQNEKLFF.

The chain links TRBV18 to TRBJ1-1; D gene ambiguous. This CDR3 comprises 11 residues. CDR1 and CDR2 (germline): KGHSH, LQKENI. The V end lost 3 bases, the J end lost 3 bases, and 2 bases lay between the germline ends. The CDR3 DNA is TGTGCCAGCTCACCCGACACTGAAGCTTTCTTT. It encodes CASSPDTEAFF.

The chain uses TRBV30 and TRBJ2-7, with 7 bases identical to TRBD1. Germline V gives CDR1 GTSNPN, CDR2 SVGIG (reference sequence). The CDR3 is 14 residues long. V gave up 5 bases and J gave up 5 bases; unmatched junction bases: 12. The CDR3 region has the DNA TGTGCCTGGGATCGACAGGGTGGTTACCACGAGCAGTACTTC. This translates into CAWDRQGGYHEQYF.

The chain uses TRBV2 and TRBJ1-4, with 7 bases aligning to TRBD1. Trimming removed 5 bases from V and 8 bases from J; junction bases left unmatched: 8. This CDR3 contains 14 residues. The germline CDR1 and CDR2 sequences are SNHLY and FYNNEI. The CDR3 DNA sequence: TGTGCCAGCAGTAGAGATGGGACAGCAGAAAAACTGTTTTTT. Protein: CASSRDGTAEKLFF.

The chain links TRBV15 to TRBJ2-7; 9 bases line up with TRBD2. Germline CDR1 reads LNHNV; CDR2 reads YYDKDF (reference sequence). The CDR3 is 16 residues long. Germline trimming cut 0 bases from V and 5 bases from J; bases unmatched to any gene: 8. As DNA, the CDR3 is TGTGCCACCAGCAGAGATGGGCTAGCGGGGAACAACGAGCAGTACTTC. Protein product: CATSRDGLAGNNEQYF.

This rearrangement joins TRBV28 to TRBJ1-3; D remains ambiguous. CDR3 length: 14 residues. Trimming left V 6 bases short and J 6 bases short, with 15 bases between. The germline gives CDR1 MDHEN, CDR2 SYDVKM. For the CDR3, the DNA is TGTGCCAGCAGCCTCTCCGGGTCCGTAAACACCATATATTTT. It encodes CASSLSGSVNTIYF.

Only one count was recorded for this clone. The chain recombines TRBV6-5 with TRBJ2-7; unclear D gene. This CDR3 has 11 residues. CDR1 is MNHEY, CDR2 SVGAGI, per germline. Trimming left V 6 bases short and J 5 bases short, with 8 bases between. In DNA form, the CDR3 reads TGTGCCAGCAGGGCCCTAGACGAGCAGTACTTC. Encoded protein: CASRALDEQYF.

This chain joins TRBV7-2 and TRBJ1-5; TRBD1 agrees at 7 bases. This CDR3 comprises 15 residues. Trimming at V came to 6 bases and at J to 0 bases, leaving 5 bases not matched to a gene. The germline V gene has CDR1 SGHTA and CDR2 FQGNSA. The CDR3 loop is CASSYQGDSNQPQHF. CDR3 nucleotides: TGTGCCAGCAGTTATCAGGGGGATAGCAATCAGCCCCAGCATTTT.

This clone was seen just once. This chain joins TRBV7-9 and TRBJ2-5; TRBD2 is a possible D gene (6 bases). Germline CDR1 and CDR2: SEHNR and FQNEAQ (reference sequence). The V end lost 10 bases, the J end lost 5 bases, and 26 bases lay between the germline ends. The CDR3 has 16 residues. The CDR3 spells CATDPQLVAVGETQYF. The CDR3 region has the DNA TGTGCCACCGACCCACAGTTAGTAGCGGTAGGGGAGACCCAGTACTTC.

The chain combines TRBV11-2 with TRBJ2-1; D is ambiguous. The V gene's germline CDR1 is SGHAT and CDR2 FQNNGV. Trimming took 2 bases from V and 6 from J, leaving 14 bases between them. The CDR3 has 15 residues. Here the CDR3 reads CASSLSLQASNEQFF. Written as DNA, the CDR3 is TGTGCCAGCAGCTTATCCCTCCAGGCATCCAATGAGCAGTTCTTC.

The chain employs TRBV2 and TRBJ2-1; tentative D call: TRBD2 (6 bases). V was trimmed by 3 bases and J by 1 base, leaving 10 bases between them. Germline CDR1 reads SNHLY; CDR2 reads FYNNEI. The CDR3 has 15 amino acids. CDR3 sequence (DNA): TGTGCCAGCAGTGAGGGGCGGGGTTCCTACAATGAGCAGTTCTTC. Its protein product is CASSEGRGSYNEQFF. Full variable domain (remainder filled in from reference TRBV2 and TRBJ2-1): EPEVTQTPSHQVTQMGQEVILRCVPISNHLYFYWYRQILGQKVEFLVSFYNNEISEKSEIFDDQFSVERPDGSNFTLKIRSTKLEDSAMYFCASSEGRGSYNEQFFGPGTRLTVL.

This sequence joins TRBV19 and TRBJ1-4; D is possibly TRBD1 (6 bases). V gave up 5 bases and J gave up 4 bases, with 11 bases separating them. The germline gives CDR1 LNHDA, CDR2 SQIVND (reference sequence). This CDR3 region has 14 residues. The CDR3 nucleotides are TGTGCCAGTAGTTCTTTGGACAGTAATGAAAAACTGTTTTTT. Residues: CASSSLDSNEKLFF.

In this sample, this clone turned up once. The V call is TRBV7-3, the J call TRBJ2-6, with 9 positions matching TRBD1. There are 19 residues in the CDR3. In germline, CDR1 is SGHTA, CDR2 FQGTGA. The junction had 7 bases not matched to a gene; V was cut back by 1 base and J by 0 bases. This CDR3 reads CASSLRAVTGGSGANVLTF. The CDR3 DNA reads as TGTGCCAGCAGCTTAAGGGCAGTGACAGGGGGCTCTGGGGCCAACGTCCTGACTTTC.

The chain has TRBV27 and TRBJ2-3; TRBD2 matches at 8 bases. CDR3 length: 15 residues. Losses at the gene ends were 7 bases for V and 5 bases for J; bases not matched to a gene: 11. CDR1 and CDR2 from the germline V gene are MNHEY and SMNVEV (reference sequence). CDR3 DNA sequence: TGTGCCAGCACGAGCGGGGGCCCACTCAGAGATACGCAGTATTTT. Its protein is CASTSGGPLRDTQYF.